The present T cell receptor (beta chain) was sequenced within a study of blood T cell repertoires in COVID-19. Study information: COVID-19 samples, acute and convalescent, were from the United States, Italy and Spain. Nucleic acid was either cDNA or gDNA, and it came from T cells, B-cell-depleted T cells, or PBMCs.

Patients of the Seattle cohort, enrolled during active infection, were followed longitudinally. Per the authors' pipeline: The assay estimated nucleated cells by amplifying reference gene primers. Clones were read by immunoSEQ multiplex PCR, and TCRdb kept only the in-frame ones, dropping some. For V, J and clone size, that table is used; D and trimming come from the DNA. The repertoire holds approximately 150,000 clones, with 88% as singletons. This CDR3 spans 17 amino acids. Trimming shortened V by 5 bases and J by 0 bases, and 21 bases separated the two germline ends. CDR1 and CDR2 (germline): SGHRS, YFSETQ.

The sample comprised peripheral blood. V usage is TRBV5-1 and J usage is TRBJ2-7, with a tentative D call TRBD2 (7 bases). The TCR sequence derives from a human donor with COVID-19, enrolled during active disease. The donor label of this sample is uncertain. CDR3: CASSISPHRGASYEQYF. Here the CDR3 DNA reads TGCGCCAGCAGTATAAGCCCCCATCGGGGGGCCTCCTACGAGCAGTACTTC.